This T cell receptor (beta chain) was identified during a study of blood T cell repertoires in COVID-19 (dated by TCRdb to between 2020 and 2021). Regarding the study in general: Samples covering the acute and convalescent phases of COVID-19 were provided by collaborators in the United States, Italy and Spain. The material from the prospective study consisted of cDNA or gDNA derived from T cells, B-cell-depleted T cells, or PBMCs. Deeply sampled blood TCRbeta repertoires from subjects exposed to, actively infected with, or recovered from COVID-19 were included in the dataset. The repertoires were made available in a free public database intended to serve as a resource for research on the immune response to SARS-CoV-2. Samples were obtained from the ongoing ImmuneRACE study (first 160 participants) and from about 1,300 subjects provided by 6 global collaborators. A de-identified subject ID, COVID-19 status, age in years and sex were almost always included in the sample metadata. Where available, HLA class I and class II types were obtained from metadata supplied by the sample provider rather than from assay-based typing. The research as a whole found: How much clinical and demographic metadata was included differed by source and by participant, and the metadata was provided uncurated.

Reading from cysteine to phenylalanine, the CDR3 counts 13 amino acids. Just CDR3 DNA is preserved here, 39 bases in frame from base 1. From the germline V gene (reference sequence), CDR1 is GTSNPN and CDR2 is SVGIG. V and J lose 2 bases and 0 bases, and a span of 7 bases separates them. TCRbeta CDR3 regions were amplified from genomic DNA by means of the immunoSEQ Assay, a bias-controlled multiplex PCR. Regarding the original processing steps: Within the assay, amplification of reference gene primers was used to estimate how many nucleated cells each sample contained. To quantify the absolute abundance of each unique TCRbeta CDR3 rearrangement, sequence reads were collapsed and filtered. For each sample, productive Simpson clonality was calculated as the square root of Simpson's diversity index over productive rearrangements. TCRdb retrieved this table from immuneACCESS and kept in-frame rearrangements only. Not all clones are present; in checked studies, unresolved V genes account for under half, and no reason is known for the remainder. V, J and clone size are those of that table, while D and trimming were read from the DNA. This sample is represented by some 200,000 clones; approximately 90% of them were singletons. 15% to 20% of the sample is in the top ten clones.

Notes on this clone: Which antigen it targets is not known. It has no much larger one-base neighbor in the sample; base qualities were not kept.

One collaborating source in Seattle enrolled patients during active infection and followed them longitudinally through the course of disease. The collaborating institutions used their own protocols to collect whole blood in K2EDTA tubes. For TCRbeta analysis, collaborator samples were shipped as frozen whole blood, as isolated PBMCs, or as DNA extracted from either sample type. The chain is assembled from TRBV30 and TRBJ1-2; no D gene is confidently identified. The TCR was taken from a man aged 50 or older with COVID-19, enrolled during active disease. Sequenced material: peripheral blood. This receptor has the CDR3 CAWSTVANYGYTF. At the DNA level, the sequence is TGTGCCTGGAGTACAGTAGCTAACTATGGCTACACCTTC.